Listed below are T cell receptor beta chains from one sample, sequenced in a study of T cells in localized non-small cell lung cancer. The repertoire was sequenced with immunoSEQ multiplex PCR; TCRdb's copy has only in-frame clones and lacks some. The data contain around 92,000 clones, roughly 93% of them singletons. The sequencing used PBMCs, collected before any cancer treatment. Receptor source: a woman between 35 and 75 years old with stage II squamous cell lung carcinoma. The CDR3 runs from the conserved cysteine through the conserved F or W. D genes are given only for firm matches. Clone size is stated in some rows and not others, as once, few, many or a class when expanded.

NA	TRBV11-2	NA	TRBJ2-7	CASSLDGGSVYEQYF	TGTGCCAGCAGCTTAGATGGCGGTAGCGTCTACGAGCAGTACTTC
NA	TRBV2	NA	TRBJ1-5	CASSGQRNRNQPQHF	TGTGCCAGCAGTGGCCAGAGAAATCGCAATCAGCCCCAGCATTTT
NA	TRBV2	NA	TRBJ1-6	CASRRDKVNSPLHF	TGTGCCAGCAGGAGGGACAAGGTTAATTCACCCCTCCACTTT
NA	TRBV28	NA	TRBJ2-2	CASSEGRANTGELFF	TGTGCCAGCAGTGAGGGGCGGGCGAACACCGGGGAGCTGTTTTTT
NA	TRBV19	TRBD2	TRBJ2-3	CASTKREEGDTQYF	TGTGCCAGTACCAAACGGGAGGAAGGAGATACGCAGTATTTT
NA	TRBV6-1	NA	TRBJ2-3	CASSEARLTQYF	TGTGCCAGCAGTGAAGCCAGATTGACGCAGTATTTT
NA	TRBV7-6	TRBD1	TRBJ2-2	CASRSPGQGALNGELFF	TGTGCCAGCAGATCGCCGGGACAGGGGGCGCTTAACGGGGAGCTGTTTTTT
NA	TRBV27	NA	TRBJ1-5	CASSLRGARVITPQHF	TGTGCCAGCAGTTTAAGGGGGGCAAGGGTGATCACGCCCCAGCATTTT
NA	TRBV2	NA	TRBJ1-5	CASSGQVFQPQHF	TGTGCCAGCAGTGGACAGGTCTTTCAGCCCCAGCATTTT
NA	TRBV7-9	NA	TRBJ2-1	CASSPFNEQFF	TGTGCCAGCAGCCCTTTCAATGAGCAGTTCTTC
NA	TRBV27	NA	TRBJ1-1	CASSSQGYTEAFF	TGTGCCAGCAGTTCCCAGGGTTACACTGAAGCTTTCTTT
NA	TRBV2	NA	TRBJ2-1	CASSGRTEQFF	TGTGCCAGCAGTGGGCGGACTGAGCAGTTCTTC
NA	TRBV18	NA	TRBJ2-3	CASSPMADTQYF	TGTGCCAGCTCACCCATGGCTGATACGCAGTATTTT
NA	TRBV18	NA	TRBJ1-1	CASSPILQTNTEAFF	TGTGCCAGCTCACCAATTCTACAGACGAACACTGAAGCTTTCTTT
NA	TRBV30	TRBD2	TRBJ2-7	CAWAPGRAHEQYF	TGTGCCTGGGCCCCCGGGAGGGCCCACGAGCAGTACTTC
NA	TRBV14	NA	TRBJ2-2	CASSQEIVTGELFF	TGTGCCAGCAGCCAAGAGATCGTCACCGGGGAGCTGTTTTTT
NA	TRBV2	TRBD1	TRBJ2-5	CASSEDRGKETQYF	TGTGCCAGCAGCGAGGACAGGGGAAAAGAGACCCAGTACTTC
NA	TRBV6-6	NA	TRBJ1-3	CASSLVGSGNTIYF	TGTGCCAGCAGTCTTGTTGGCTCTGGAAACACCATATATTTT
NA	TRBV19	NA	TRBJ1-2	CASSRDTSLYGYTF	TGTGCCAGTAGTAGGGACACAAGCCTCTATGGCTACACCTTC
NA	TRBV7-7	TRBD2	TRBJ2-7	CASSQLAGREQYF	TGTGCCAGCAGCCAACTAGCGGGACGCGAGCAGTACTTC
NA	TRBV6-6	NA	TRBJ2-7	CASSPRGSHLGEQYF	TGTGCCAGCAGTCCCCGGGGTAGCCATCTAGGGGAGCAGTACTTC
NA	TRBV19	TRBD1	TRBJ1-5	CASRGTGEHYGQPQHF	TGTGCCAGTAGGGGAACAGGGGAGCATTATGGTCAGCCCCAGCATTTT
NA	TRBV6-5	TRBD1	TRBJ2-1	CASSYSWTGRNEQFF	TGTGCCAGCAGTTACTCCTGGACAGGCCGCAATGAGCAGTTCTTC
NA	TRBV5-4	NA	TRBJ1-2	CASSALGEGYGYTF	TGTGCCAGCAGCGCCTTGGGGGAAGGGTATGGCTACACCTTC
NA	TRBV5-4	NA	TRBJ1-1	CASSTEALSTEAFF	TGTGCCAGCAGCACGGAGGCGTTGTCCACTGAAGCTTTCTTT
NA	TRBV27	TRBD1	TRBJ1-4	CASSLRGPEKLFF	TGTGCCAGCAGTTTAAGGGGGCCTGAAAAACTGTTTTTT
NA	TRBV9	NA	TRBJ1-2	CASSAGEGSSGYTF	TGTGCCAGCAGCGCCGGCGAGGGGTCGAGTGGCTACACCTTC
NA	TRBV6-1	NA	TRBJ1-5	CASSESVSWGSNQPQHF	TGTGCCAGCAGTGAATCGGTGAGTTGGGGTTCCAATCAGCCCCAGCATTTT
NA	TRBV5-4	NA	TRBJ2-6	CASRKEGLSGANVLTF	TGTGCCAGCAGGAAGGAAGGCCTTTCCGGGGCCAACGTCCTGACTTTC
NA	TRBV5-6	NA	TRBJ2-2	CASSLGRFDPGELFF	TGTGCCAGCAGCTTGGGGAGATTTGATCCCGGGGAGCTGTTTTTT
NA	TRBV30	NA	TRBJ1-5	CAWKGQGSRQPQHF	TGTGCCTGGAAGGGGCAGGGGTCTCGACAGCCCCAGCATTTT
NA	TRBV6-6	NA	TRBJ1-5	CASSSKNQPQHF	TGTGCCAGCAGTTCTAAGAATCAGCCCCAGCATTTT
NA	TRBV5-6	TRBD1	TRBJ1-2	CASSFTSGGRGYTF	TGTGCCAGCAGCTTTACCTCAGGGGGAAGGGGCTACACCTTC
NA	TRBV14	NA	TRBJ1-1	CASSKVRFKGTLLEGYTEAFF	TGTGCCAGCAGCAAAGTCCGGTTCAAGGGCACGCTCCTCGAGGGGTACACTGAAGCTTTCTTT
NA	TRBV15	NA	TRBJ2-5	CATSRSRLRQYF	TGTGCCACCAGCCGCTCACGACTACGCCAGTACTTC
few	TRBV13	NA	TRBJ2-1	CASSDSRTVAEQFF	TGTGCCAGCAGCGACTCAAGAACGGTCGCGGAGCAGTTCTTC
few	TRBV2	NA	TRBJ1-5	CASSEAASYQPQHF	TGTGCCAGCAGTGAAGCTGCTAGCTATCAGCCCCAGCATTTT
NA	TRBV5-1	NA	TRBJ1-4	CASSSTDANEKLFF	TGCGCCAGCAGCTCGACGGATGCTAATGAAAAACTGTTTTTT
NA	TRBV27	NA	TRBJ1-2	CASSPQVRGVFLRNYGYTF	TGTGCCAGCAGTCCCCAGGTTCGCGGCGTATTTTTGCGGAACTATGGCTACACCTTC
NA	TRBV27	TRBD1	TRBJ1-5	CASSLSTGGGQPQHF	TGTGCCAGCAGTCTATCCACAGGGGGTGGTCAGCCCCAGCATTTT
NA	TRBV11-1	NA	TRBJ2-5	CASSRGTPETQYF	TGTGCCAGCAGCCGGGGTACCCCCGAGACCCAGTACTTC
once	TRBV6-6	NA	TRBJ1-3	CASSYSKRDSGNTIYF	TGTGCCAGCAGTTACTCGAAAAGGGACTCTGGAAACACCATATATTTT
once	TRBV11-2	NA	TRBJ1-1	CASSLDRGDTEAFF	TGTGCCAGCAGCTTAGACAGGGGTGACACTGAAGCTTTCTTT
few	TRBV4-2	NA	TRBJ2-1	CASSRKGTAPSYNEQFF	TGTGCCAGCAGCCGCAAGGGGACTGCCCCGTCCTACAATGAGCAGTTCTTC
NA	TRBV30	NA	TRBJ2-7	CAWSLTRREQYF	TGTGCCTGGAGCCTTACACGTCGCGAGCAGTACTTC
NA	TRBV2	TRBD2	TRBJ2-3	CASSPLAGVTDTQYF	TGTGCCAGCAGCCCGCTAGCGGGGGTAACAGATACGCAGTATTTT
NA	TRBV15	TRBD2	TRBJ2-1	CATSRGGTSDHEQFF	TGTGCCACCAGCAGAGGGGGGACTAGCGATCATGAGCAGTTCTTC
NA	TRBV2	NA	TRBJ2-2	CASSEVGNTGELFF	TGTGCCAGCAGTGAGGTGGGGAACACCGGGGAGCTGTTTTTT
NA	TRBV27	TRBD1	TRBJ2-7	CASSLTPGQGALEQYF	TGTGCCAGCAGTTTGACACCGGGACAGGGGGCTCTCGAGCAGTACTTC
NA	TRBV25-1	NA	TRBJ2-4	CASSSELAKNIQYF	TGTGCCAGCAGTTCAGAGCTAGCCAAAAACATTCAGTACTTC
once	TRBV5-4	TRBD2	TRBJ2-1	CASSLVSGSSYNEQFF	TGTGCCAGCAGCTTGGTTAGCGGGAGCTCCTACAATGAGCAGTTCTTC
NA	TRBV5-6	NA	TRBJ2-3	CASSLVARTDTQYF	TGTGCCAGCAGCTTGGTTGCTCGAACAGATACGCAGTATTTT
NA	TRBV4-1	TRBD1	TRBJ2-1	CASSQGQYNEQFF	TGCGCCAGCAGCCAGGGACAGTACAATGAGCAGTTCTTC
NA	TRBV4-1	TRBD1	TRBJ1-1	CASSQEWQGAGARTEAFF	TGCGCCAGCAGCCAGGAATGGCAGGGGGCGGGGGCGCGCACTGAAGCTTTCTTT